The 23 T cell receptor beta chains presented below share a single source sample, sequenced in a study of T cell responses to AZD1222 COVID-19 vaccine. Some clones are missing from TCRdb's copy, which holds only in-frame ones; the method was immunoSEQ multiplex PCR. The sample holds over 120,000 clones; 70% to 90% are singletons and the top ten take over 7%. The source material was peripheral blood, sampled on day 0 of AZD1222 vaccination. These receptors all stem from an adult in good health.

In this sample, this clone turned up once. V gene TRBV5-6 combines with J gene TRBJ2-7, with 10 nucleotides matching TRBD1. In germline, CDR1 is SGHDT, CDR2 YYEEEE. Trimming at V came to 5 bases and at J to 6 bases, leaving 11 bases not matched to a gene. The CDR3 has 15 amino acids. CDR3 sequence: CASSFGWGTGVEQYF. As DNA, the CDR3 is TGTGCCAGCAGTTTTGGATGGGGGACAGGGGTCGAGCAGTACTTC.

The chain joins TRBV5-1 to TRBJ2-5; D could derive from TRBD1 or TRBD2 (5 bases each). In germline, CDR1 is SGHRS, CDR2 YFSETQ. V shed 4 bases and J shed 4 bases, with 14 bases lying between them. CDR3 size: 14 residues. The CDR3 region has the DNA TGCGCCAGCAGCCAAGGGACGGCGGCAGAGACCCAGTACTTC. It yields the protein CASSQGTAAETQYF.

This rearrangement joins TRBV18 to TRBJ1-2; no clear D gene. Germline CDR1 is KGHSH and CDR2 is LQKENI. The CDR3 covers 14 residues. V shed 3 bases and J shed 3 bases, with 11 bases lying between them. This CDR3 reads CASSPGLGDYGYTF. CDR3 sequence (DNA): TGTGCCAGCTCACCGGGCCTCGGGGACTATGGCTACACCTTC.

The V call is TRBV27, the J call TRBJ1-5, with a possible D match to TRBD1 (6 bases). Germline V lookup: CDR1 MNHEY, CDR2 SMNVEV (reference sequence). V was cut by 6 bases and J by 4 bases, with 13 bases left in between. The CDR3 has 14 residues. CDR3 sequence: CASSSRTENQPQHF. The CDR3 DNA sequence: TGTGCCAGCAGCTCCCGGACAGAAAATCAGCCCCAGCATTTT.

This clone was seen a few times. The chain couples TRBV12-3 or TRBV12-4 to TRBJ2-1; D gene ambiguous. Trimming stripped 4 bases from V and 7 bases from J, with 8 bases between. This CDR3 spans 12 amino acids. The CDR3 DNA reads TGTGCCAGCAGTTCCTTTGGTAATGAGCAGTTCTTC. This gives the protein CASSSFGNEQFF.

The V call is TRBV24-1, the J call TRBJ1-5, with TRBD1 as a possible D gene (6 bases). Germline CDR1 reads KGHDR; CDR2 reads SFDVKD. Trimming stripped 1 base from V and 2 bases from J, with 11 bases between. The CDR3 contains 16 residues. The CDR3 DNA reads as TGTGCCACCAGTGATTTTCAGGGGCACGGCAATCAGCCCCAGCATTTT. It translates to CATSDFQGHGNQPQHF.

The CDR3 reads CASSQVPPEPSYEQYF. In DNA, the CDR3 is TGTGCCAGCAGCCAAGTCCCCCCAGAGCCCTCCTACGAGCAGTACTTC. The chain recombines TRBV4-2 with TRBJ2-7; D is undetermined. CDR1 is LGHNA, CDR2 YNFKEQ, per germline. The CDR3 has 16 residues. V was trimmed by 1 base and J by 0 bases, leaving 13 bases between them.

This chain connects TRBV6-6 to TRBJ2-5; perhaps TRBD1 as D (6 bases). CDR1 MNHNY and CDR2 SVGAGI come from the germline V gene (reference sequence). Trimming left V 5 bases short and J 5 bases short, with 21 bases between. The CDR3 is made up of 16 amino acids. The CDR3 sequence: CASSPLPEARGETQYF. The CDR3 DNA is TGTGCCAGCAGTCCCCTCCCCGAGGCCAGGGGCGAGACCCAGTACTTC.

This chain uses TRBV2 with TRBJ1-1; unclear D gene. V was cut by 6 bases and J by 7 bases, with 9 bases left in between. The CDR3 is made up of 11 amino acids. The germline V gene has CDR1 SNHLY and CDR2 FYNNEI. Here the CDR3 DNA reads TGTGCCAGCAGGTTAGAGGTTGAAGCTTTCTTT. Translation gives CASRLEVEAFF. The full variable domain, rest sourced from reference TRBV2 and TRBJ1-1, is EPEVTQTPSHQVTQMGQEVILRCVPISNHLYFYWYRQILGQKVEFLVSFYNNEISEKSEIFDDQFSVERPDGSNFTLKIRSTKLEDSAMYFCASRLEVEAFFGQGTRLTVV.

This clone has a handful of counts. The chain joins TRBV7-2 to TRBJ2-2; D is uncertain. Germline V gives CDR1 SGHTA, CDR2 FQGNSA. There are 13 residues in the CDR3. Trimming stripped 3 bases from V and 3 bases from J, with 5 bases between. This CDR3 reads CASSFLHTGELFF. CDR3 sequence (DNA): TGTGCCAGCAGCTTTCTCCACACCGGGGAGCTGTTTTTT.

The V gene is TRBV19, the J gene TRBJ2-2, with TRBD2 matching 8 bases. With 11 bases clipped from V and 6 bases from J, the junction kept 11 bases outside the gene matches. Germline loops: CDR1 LNHDA, CDR2 SQIVND (reference sequence). CDR3 length: 14 amino acids. The CDR3 coding sequence is TGTGCCGGAGGAGCTAGCGGGTTCTCCGGGGAGCTGTTTTTT. Translation gives CAGGASGFSGELFF.

The V gene is TRBV12-3 or TRBV12-4, the J gene TRBJ1-1; no clear D. The CDR3 contains 12 residues. Trimming shortened V by 6 bases and J by 4 bases, and 9 bases separated the two germline ends. CDR3 nucleotides: TGTGCCAGCAGCGTAGGGAGCACTGAAGCTTTCTTT. Translating it yields CASSVGSTEAFF.

The chain has TRBV5-8 and TRBJ1-4, with 8 bases fitting TRBD1. The CDR3 loop spans 17 amino acids. Germline lookup yields CDR1 SGHTS and CDR2 YDEGEE. J gave up 5 bases and V 4 bases, and 13 bases lay outside the gene matches. The CDR3 bases are TGTGCCAGCAGCCCAGGACAGGGCGGCCGGAGGAATGAAAAACTGTTTTTT. It translates to CASSPGQGGRRNEKLFF.

This clone has just one count. The chain has TRBV6-5 and TRBJ2-7; no clear D gene. The CDR3 contains 14 residues. The ends were cut back, 6 bases at V and 0 bases at J, with 12 bases in the middle. CDR1 MNHEY and CDR2 SVGAGI come from the germline V gene. The CDR3 is CASRSSGRSYEQYF. CDR3 in DNA: TGTGCCAGCAGATCCTCGGGCCGCTCCTACGAGCAGTACTTC.

The CDR3 loop reads CASTRSDRGPYGYTF. For the CDR3, the DNA is TGCGCCAGCACCCGGTCGGACAGGGGCCCCTATGGCTACACCTTC. The genes are TRBV4-1 and TRBJ1-2; 9 bases fit TRBD1. Germline V gene data show CDR1 as MGHRA and CDR2 as YSYEKL. This CDR3 spans 15 amino acids. The J segment lost 4 bases and the V segment lost 7 bases, leaving 10 bases of the junction unmatched.

The chain has TRBV7-9 and TRBJ2-2; 7 positions agree with TRBD1. CDR1 SEHNR and CDR2 FQNEAQ come from the germline V gene (reference sequence). The CDR3 totals 15 residues. V trimming: 5 bases; J trimming: 4 bases; junction bases outside the gene matches: 7. The CDR3 spells CASSPRQGATGELFF. CDR3 nucleotides: TGTGCCAGCAGCCCCCGACAGGGAGCCACCGGGGAGCTGTTTTTT.

This chain uses TRBV10-3 with TRBJ1-4; D may be TRBD1 (6 bases). V was clipped by 4 bases and J by 8 bases, with 14 bases between them. The CDR3 totals 14 residues. The V gene's germline CDR1 is ENHRY and CDR2 SYGVKD. In DNA form, the CDR3 reads TGTGCCATCAGTGGAGCAGGGGCTTTCGAAAAACTGTTTTTT. Translated, it gives CAISGAGAFEKLFF.

This rearrangement joins TRBV7-6 to TRBJ1-2; 8 bases agree with TRBD1. The CDR3 has 15 residues. Looked up from germline, CDR1 is SGHVS and CDR2 is FNYEAQ. J was trimmed by 3 bases and V by 6 bases; bases with no gene match: 9. CDR3 loop: CASSSIQGVDYGYTF. CDR3 coding DNA: TGTGCCAGCAGTTCAATACAGGGGGTGGACTATGGCTACACCTTC.

The chain has TRBV28 and TRBJ2-7, with D perhaps given as TRBD1 or TRBD2 (7 bases each). The V gene lost 6 bases and the J gene lost 5 bases, with 20 bases spanning the gap. Germline values: CDR1 MDHEN, CDR2 SYDVKM. The CDR3 covers 15 residues. Here the CDR3 DNA reads TGTGCCAGCAGGCTCCTGGGAGGGGGCAAGCACGAGCAGTACTTC. Amino acids: CASRLLGGGKHEQYF.

This clone was recorded once. The junction departs from germline at one end; a sequencing error may be responsible. The J gene is TRBJ2-5, the V gene TRBV7-7, with D tentatively TRBD1 (7 bases). The CDR3 length is 16 residues. CDR1 SSHAT and CDR2 FNYEAQ come from the germline V gene (reference sequence). CDR3: CASSRLGTAGDETQYF. The DNA of the CDR3 is TGTGCTAGCAGCCGACTTGGGACAGCGGGTGACGAGACCCAGTACTTC. The whole variable domain, filled in from reference TRBV7-7 and TRBJ2-5, reads GAGVSQSPRYKVTKRGQDVTLRCDPISSHATLYWYQQALGQGPEFLTYFNYEAQPDKSGLPSDRFSAERPEGSISTLTIQRTEQRDSAMYRCASSRLGTAGDETQYFGPGTRLLVL.

The CDR3 DNA is TGTGCCAGCTCGCAACCGGGACAGGGCGATCAGCCCCAGCATTTT. Its protein is CASSQPGQGDQPQHF. V usage is TRBV18 and J usage is TRBJ1-5; TRBD1 aligns across 9 bases. Germline CDR1 reads KGHSH; CDR2 reads LQKENI. This CDR3 region has 15 residues. The ends lost 6 bases at V and 5 bases at J; junction bases unmatched: 8.

The chain employs TRBV4-1 and TRBJ2-7, with 7 bases fitting TRBD1. This CDR3 is built from 13 residues. V lost 3 bases to trimming and J lost 3 bases; unmatched junction nucleotides: 2. The germline CDR1 and CDR2 sequences are MGHRA and YSYEKL. The DNA of the CDR3 is TGCGCCAGCAGCCAGGGACAGCTCTACGAGCAGTACTTC. The encoded protein is CASSQGQLYEQYF.

This sequence joins TRBV5-1 and TRBJ1-6; D gene unclear. Trimming took off 0 bases at V and 9 bases at J, with 10 bases between the two ends. Germline CDR1 is SGHRS and CDR2 is YFSETQ. This CDR3 region has 14 residues. DNA for the CDR3: TGCGCCAGCAGCTTGGCCTTCTTTGGTTCACCCCTCCACTTT. Its protein product is CASSLAFFGSPLHF.